This T cell receptor (beta chain) stems from a study of T-cell memory formation after mild COVID-19. Notes on the study in general: Shrinking CD4+ clones were chiefly CM and EM; CD8+ ones were chiefly EMRA. The finding that pre-infection memory included some responding clones suggested that cross-reactive memory joined. Contracting clones from day 15 to 85 showed balanced CD4/CD8; later expanders favored CD4+.

A few counts support this clonotype. Antigen specificity is unknown. From 5'RACE with constant-segment primers came TCR alpha and TCR beta cDNA libraries that carried sample barcodes and UMIs. In TCRdb, the 5' RACE reads were re-called with MiXCR into one record per CDR3 protein. Among roughly 200,000 distinct CDR3 sequences, about a sixth were seen once, and the ten largest hold under 2.5%. The V end was cut by 5 bases, the J end by 3 bases, with 7 bases between. CDR3 length equals 12 residues. Germline loops: CDR1 KGHDR, CDR2 SFDVKD. The clonotype comes from an adult woman who had mild COVID-19 (a few samples of this study predate the infection). Cell type and time point are not known. Sequencing used PBMCs or a T cell subset sorted from them (not recorded which). This chain connects TRBV24-1 to TRBJ2-7; no clear D gene. The CDR3 DNA reads as TGTGCCACCAGTGCTACCAGCTACGAGCAGTACTTC. Translated, it gives CATSATSYEQYF.